A single sample is the source of the 22 T cell receptor beta chains below, sequenced in a study of early T cells in non-severe SARS-CoV-2 infection. TCRdb re-called the 5' RACE reads through MiXCR, storing one row per CDR3 protein. Of tens of thousands of distinct CDR3 sequences listed, about 5% are singletons. The specimen was whole blood. These receptor sequences come from an adult who was a healthcare worker with PCR-confirmed SARS-CoV-2 infection or an uninfected control (not recorded which).

This clonotype occurred many times. The chain joins TRBV20-1 to TRBJ2-1; 10 bases match TRBD2. The V and J ends lost 5 bases and 8 bases, in that order; junction bases with no gene match: 9. Looked up from germline, CDR1 is DFQATT and CDR2 is SNEGSKA (reference sequence). This CDR3 is 14 amino acids long. The CDR3 reads CSAPLSGGGYEQFF. CDR3 DNA: TGCAGTGCTCCTCTAAGCGGGGGGGGTTATGAGCAGTTCTTC.

In this sample, this clonotype turned up many times. The CDR3 loop reads CASASDFGGGEAFF. CDR3 coding DNA: TGTGCCAGCGCGTCGGACTTCGGCGGTGGTGAAGCTTTCTTT. The chain employs TRBV5-6 and TRBJ1-1; D gene unclear. The CDR3 loop spans 14 amino acids. Germline assignment: CDR1 SGHDT and CDR2 YYEEEE. V lost 7 bases to trimming and J lost 7 bases, with 20 bases between them. Based on the CDR3 plus reference TRBV5-6 and TRBJ1-1, the full variable domain is DAGVTQSPTHLIKTRGQQVTLRCSPKSGHDTVSWYQQALGQGPQFIFQYYEEEERQRGNFPDRFSGHQFPNYSSELNVNALLLGDSALYLCASASDFGGGEAFFGQGTRLTVV.

As to this clonotype: A much larger clone lies a single base off, so this may be a read error. The chain combines TRBV6-5 with TRBJ1-1; D unclear. Trimming cost V 8 bases and J 8 bases, with 15 bases left between them. Germline CDR1 MNHEY, CDR2 SVGAGI. The CDR3 is 12 residues long. The CDR3 sequence is CASFVSSWEAFF. CDR3 nucleotide sequence: TGTGCCAGCTTCGTGTCCTCTTGGGAAGCTTTCTTT.

This clonotype was counted a few times. V usage is TRBV20-1 and J usage is TRBJ2-2; 11 bases line up with TRBD2. CDR3 length: 15 amino acids. Germline V gives CDR1 DFQATT, CDR2 SNEGSKA (reference sequence). Losses at the gene ends were 4 bases for V and 0 bases for J; bases not matched to a gene: 1. CDR3 loop: CSATSGGTNTGELFF. The CDR3, as DNA: TGCAGTGCTACTAGCGGGGGGACGAACACCGGGGAGCTGTTTTTT.

This clonotype was observed a few times. The chain has TRBV7-6 and TRBJ2-5; unclear D gene. V lost 1 base, J lost 4 bases, and 7 bases lay in between. Germline V gene sequence: CDR1 SGHVS, CDR2 FNYEAQ. The CDR3 spans 13 residues. CDR3 amino acids: CASSLVRGETQYF. For the CDR3, the DNA is TGTGCCAGCAGCTTAGTCAGAGGAGAGACCCAGTACTTC.

This clonotype was seen many times. The chain is built from TRBV9 and TRBJ2-6, with no clear D. The V gene lost 3 bases and the J gene lost 0 bases, with 16 bases spanning the gap. This CDR3 spans 18 amino acids. Germline V gene lookup returns CDR1 SGDLS and CDR2 YYNGEE. The DNA for the CDR3 is TGTGCCAGCAGCGACTATGTGGGGTTGAGCTCTGGGGCCAACGTCCTGACTTTC. Translating it yields CASSDYVGLSSGANVLTF.

This clonotype was observed at least ten times. V gene TRBV29-1 combines with J gene TRBJ1-4; D perhaps matches TRBD1 (5 bases). The CDR3 is made up of 17 amino acids. CDR1 is SQVTM, CDR2 ANQGSEA, per germline. V shed 0 bases and J shed 3 bases, with 17 bases lying between them. The CDR3 DNA follows: TGCAGCGTTGAAGATCTAAGGGGAGGGAGAGCTAATGAAAAACTGTTTTTT. This sequence encodes CSVEDLRGGRANEKLFF. The whole variable domain, filled in from reference TRBV29-1 and TRBJ1-4, reads SAVISQKPSRDICQRGTSLTIQCQVDSQVTMMFWYRQQPGQSLTLIATANQGSEATYESGFVIDKFPISRPNLTFSTLTVSNMSPEDSSIYLCSVEDLRGGRANEKLFFGSGTQLSVL.

At least ten counts were recorded for this clonotype. The V gene is TRBV12-3 or TRBV12-4, the J gene TRBJ2-5, with D hard to call. CDR3 size: 15 residues. Trimming pared 6 bases from V and 2 bases from J, leaving 16 bases between. The CDR3: CASRSRLGLQETQYF. Written as DNA, the CDR3 is TGTGCCAGCAGGAGCAGACTCGGGTTACAAGAGACCCAGTACTTC.

By share, this clonotype counts as medium-sized. The chain employs TRBV29-1 and TRBJ1-1; perhaps TRBD1 as D (5 bases). This CDR3 has 13 residues. Germline lookup yields CDR1 SQVTM and CDR2 ANQGSEA. V lost 8 bases to trimming and J lost 3 bases, with 16 bases between them. CDR3 loop: CSTRDGWDTEAFF. In DNA form, the CDR3 reads TGCAGCACCCGGGACGGGTGGGACACTGAAGCTTTCTTT.

This clonotype was counted ten times or more. The chain employs TRBV14 and TRBJ2-3, with unresolved D. This CDR3 comprises 15 residues. The V and J ends lost 0 bases and 4 bases respectively, with 11 bases between them. CDR1 and CDR2 from the germline V gene are SGHDN and FVKESK. The CDR3 sequence: CASSQDRNQADTQYF. In nucleotides, the CDR3 is TGTGCCAGCAGCCAAGATCGAAATCAGGCAGATACGCAGTATTTT.

This clonotype was seen ten or more times. The rearrangement uses TRBV20-1 and TRBJ1-6; D is unclear. Trimming left V 3 bases short and J 9 bases short, with 6 bases between. This CDR3 is built from 11 residues. The germline CDR1 and CDR2 sequences are DFQATT and SNEGSKA (reference sequence). The CDR3: CSASGGSPLHF. Here the CDR3 DNA reads TGCAGTGCTAGCGGTGGTTCACCCCTCCACTTT.

This clonotype has more than one count but fewer than ten. The V gene is TRBV3-1, the J gene TRBJ1-2; D ambiguous. CDR3 size: 16 residues. Trimming pared 4 bases from V and 4 bases from J, leaving 19 bases between. Germline CDR1 LGHDT, CDR2 YNNKEL (reference sequence). The CDR3 loop is CASSPERFADVYGYTF. CDR3 bases: TGTGCCAGCAGCCCCGAGAGGTTTGCTGACGTCTATGGCTACACCTTC.

This clonotype has ten or more counts. The chain is built from TRBV11-2 and TRBJ2-4, with D possibly TRBD1 on 6 matching bases. The germline V and J ends were trimmed by 5 bases and 6 bases, with 14 bases remaining between them. Looked up from germline, CDR1 is SGHAT and CDR2 is FQNNGV. This CDR3 has 14 residues. The CDR3 loop reads CASSHPGHGNIQYF. CDR3 coding DNA: TGTGCCAGCAGCCACCCGGGACACGGAAACATTCAGTACTTC. The whole variable domain, remainder taken from reference TRBV11-2 and TRBJ2-4, is EAGVAQSPRYKIIEKRQSVAFWCNPISGHATLYWYQQILGQGPKLLIQFQNNGVVDDSQLPKDRFSAERLKGVDSTLKIQPAKLEDSAVYLCASSHPGHGNIQYFGAGTRLSVL.

This clonotype has ten or more counts. This rearrangement joins TRBV20-1 to TRBJ1-3; D uncertain. CDR3 length equals 13 residues. Germline loops: CDR1 DFQATT, CDR2 SNEGSKA (reference sequence). V was clipped by 5 bases and J by 0 bases, with 8 bases between them. The CDR3 is CSAAGSSGNTIYF. The CDR3 DNA follows: TGCAGTGCTGCCGGGAGCTCTGGAAACACCATATATTTT.

This clonotype was counted many times. J is TRBJ1-6 and V is TRBV7-9; D ambiguous. V lost 5 bases, J lost 10 bases, and 12 bases lay in between. This CDR3 has 13 residues. Germline V gene data show CDR1 as SEHNR and CDR2 as FQNEAQ (reference sequence). CDR3 loop: CASSLTFDSPLHF. The CDR3 coding sequence is TGTGCCAGCAGCCTAACTTTCGACTCACCCCTCCACTTT.

This clonotype appeared many times. The rearrangement links TRBV30 to TRBJ1-1; D not certain. The V gene lost 0 bases and the J gene lost 1 base, with 6 bases spanning the gap. CDR1 and CDR2 (germline): GTSNPN, SVGIG (reference sequence). The CDR3 consists of 13 residues. For the CDR3, the DNA is TGTGCCTGGAGTGTACGAGAGAACACTGAAGCTTTCTTT. It codes for CAWSVRENTEAFF.

Only a few counts were recorded for this clonotype. This chain joins TRBV11-2 and TRBJ1-5; 7 bases match TRBD1. Germline V gene lookup returns CDR1 SGHAT and CDR2 FQNNGV. V lost 0 bases to trimming and J lost 4 bases; unmatched junction nucleotides: 6. The CDR3 is 16 residues long. The CDR3 spells CASSLDPGTANQPQHF. The CDR3 region has the DNA TGTGCCAGCAGCTTAGACCCCGGGACAGCGAATCAGCCCCAGCATTTT.

This clonotype showed up many times. The chain is built from TRBV7-9 and TRBJ1-1; D unclear. CDR1 is SEHNR and CDR2 is FQNEAQ in the germline V gene (reference sequence). The germline V and J ends were trimmed by 1 base and 6 bases, with 15 bases remaining between them. The CDR3 is 15 residues long. In DNA, the CDR3 is TGTGCCAGCAGCTTAGGGCTTAATGTTGACTCTGAAGCTTTCTTT. It translates to CASSLGLNVDSEAFF.

V usage is TRBV9 and J usage is TRBJ2-3; D unresolved. The V end was cut by 1 base, the J end by 4 bases, with 13 bases between. CDR1 SGDLS and CDR2 YYNGEE come from the germline V gene. This CDR3 is 15 amino acids long. CDR3: CASSVFGSLADTQYF. CDR3 DNA sequence: TGTGCCAGCAGCGTATTTGGCTCCTTGGCAGATACGCAGTATTTT.

This clonotype occurred many times. This chain uses TRBV4-2 with TRBJ1-1, with unresolved D. Looked up from germline, CDR1 is LGHNA and CDR2 is YNFKEQ. The CDR3 runs 14 residues. The germline V and J ends were trimmed by 4 bases and 1 base, with 10 bases remaining between them. CDR3 coding DNA: TGTGCCAGCAGCCTGGGCAGCGGGAACACTGAAGCTTTCTTT. Its protein is CASSLGSGNTEAFF.

This clonotype was recorded a few times. The chain links TRBV29-1 to TRBJ1-1; the D gene is possibly TRBD1 (6 bases). V lost 6 bases and J 4 bases, leaving 24 bases between the germline ends. The CDR3 is 16 residues long. CDR1 is SQVTM, CDR2 ANQGSEA, per germline. The CDR3 protein is CSVRIEAGAVGTEAFF. Here the CDR3 DNA reads TGCAGCGTCCGTATTGAGGCAGGGGCGGTTGGCACTGAAGCTTTCTTT.

In this sample, this clonotype turned up a few times. V and J are TRBV7-8 and TRBJ2-3; D is ambiguous. Germline CDR1 is SGHVS and CDR2 is FQNEAQ. V dropped 7 bases and J dropped 0 bases, with 11 bases sitting between them. This CDR3 has 14 amino acids. The CDR3 loop reads CASTREASTDTQYF. The DNA for the CDR3 is TGTGCCAGCACCCGAGAAGCAAGCACAGATACGCAGTATTTT. Based on the CDR3 plus reference TRBV7-8 and TRBJ2-3, the full variable domain is GAGVSQSPRYKVAKRGQDVALRCDPISGHVSLFWYQQALGQGPEFLTYFQNEAQLDKSGLPSDRFFAERPEGSVSTLKIQRTQQEDSAVYLCASTREASTDTQYFGPGTRLTVL.